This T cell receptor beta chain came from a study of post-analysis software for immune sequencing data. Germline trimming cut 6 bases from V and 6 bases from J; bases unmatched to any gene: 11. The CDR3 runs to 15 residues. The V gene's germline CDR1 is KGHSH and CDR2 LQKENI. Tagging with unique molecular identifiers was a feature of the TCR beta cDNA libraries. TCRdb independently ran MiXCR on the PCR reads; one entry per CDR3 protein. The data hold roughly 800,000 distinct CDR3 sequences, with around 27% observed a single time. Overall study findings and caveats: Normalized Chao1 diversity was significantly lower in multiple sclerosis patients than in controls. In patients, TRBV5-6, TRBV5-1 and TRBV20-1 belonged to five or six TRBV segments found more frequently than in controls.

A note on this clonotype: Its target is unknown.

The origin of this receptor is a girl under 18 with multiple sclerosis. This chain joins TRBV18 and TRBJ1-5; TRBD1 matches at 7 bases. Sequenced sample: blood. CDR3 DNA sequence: TGTGCCAGCTCCGAGACAGGGCTGGGCGGTCAGCCCCAGCATTTT. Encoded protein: CASSETGLGGQPQHF.